The clone carrying this T cell receptor (beta chain) was observed a single time. Its antigen remains unidentified. This entry is derived from a study of beta chain features in type 1 diabetes. Points from the study as a whole: For Type 1 diabetes patients, all four CD4+ subsets carried TCRB CDR3s that were moderately but significantly shorter.

The CDR3 length is 16 residues. The V gene's germline CDR1 is GTSNPN and CDR2 SVGIG (reference sequence). Trimming removed 5 bases from V and 0 bases from J; junction bases left unmatched: 7. cDNA synthesis used the whole RNA isolate, giving expressed TCRB sequences. Clones were read by immunoSEQ multiplex PCR, and TCRdb kept only the in-frame ones, dropping some. The sample holds under 250,000 clones; 25% to 30% are singletons and the top ten take more than 3%. This clonotype was sampled from a man aged 25-45 years in good health. The material sequenced was central memory CD4+ T cells from blood. V is TRBV30 and J is TRBJ2-4, with 10 positions matching TRBD1. CDR3 in amino acids: CAWSTGGGLAKNIQYF. CDR3 coding DNA: TGTGCCTGGTCGACAGGGGGCGGGCTAGCCAAAAACATTCAGTACTTC. The entire variable domain, with the rest obtained from reference TRBV30 and TRBJ2-4, is as follows: SQTIHQWPATLVQPVGSPLSLECTVEGTSNPNLYWYRQAAGRGLQLLFYSVGIGQISSEVPQNLSASRPQDRQFILSSKKLLLSDSGFYLCAWSTGGGLAKNIQYFGAGTRLSVL.